The 19 T cell receptor beta chains given below trace back to one sample, sequenced in a study of cytomegalovirus exposure and HLA in healthy donors. PCR was performed using 60 Vbeta and 13 Jbeta primers. TCRdb keeps only in-frame clones here, not all; method: immunoSEQ multiplex PCR. The sample is made up of 150,000 to 200,000 clones, and the top ten hold 6.5% of it. The sample was PBMCs. All receptors derive from a man aged 25 to 45 in good health and CMV-seronegative.

J is TRBJ2-3 and V is TRBV2; 13 nucleotides agree with TRBD2. Per the germline V gene, CDR1 is SNHLY and CDR2 is FYNNEI. This CDR3 spans 16 amino acids. The J segment lost 4 bases and the V segment lost 2 bases, leaving 3 bases of the junction unmatched. CDR3 region: CASSETSGGAADTQYF. For the CDR3, the DNA is TGTGCCAGCAGTGAAACTAGCGGGGGGGCCGCAGATACGCAGTATTTT. Drawing the rest from reference TRBV2 and TRBJ2-3, the complete variable domain is EPEVTQTPSHQVTQMGQEVILRCVPISNHLYFYWYRQILGQKVEFLVSFYNNEISEKSEIFDDQFSVERPDGSNFTLKIRSTKLEDSAMYFCASSETSGGAADTQYFGPGTRLTVL.

This rearrangement joins TRBV7-9 to TRBJ1-6; TRBD1 might be the D (5 bases). This CDR3 contains 12 residues. CDR1 SEHNR and CDR2 FQNEAQ come from the germline V gene (reference sequence). V was pared by 5 bases and J by 13 bases, with 12 bases between. The CDR3 nucleotides read TGTGCCAGCAGCCCCGGGGGGGGGCCCCTCCACTTT. It specifies CASSPGGGPLHF. Full variable domain (remainder filled in from reference TRBV7-9 and TRBJ1-6): DTGVSQNPRHKITKRGQNVTFRCDPISEHNRLYWYRQTLGQGPEFLTYFQNEAQLEKSRLLSDRFSAERPKGSFSTLEIQRTEQGDSAMYLCASSPGGGPLHFGNGTRLTVT.

V is TRBV29-1 and J is TRBJ2-2; 7 positions match TRBD1. The CDR3 runs to 17 residues. V gave up 2 bases and J gave up 1 base; unmatched junction bases: 10. The germline CDR1 and CDR2 sequences are SQVTM and ANQGSEA. The CDR3 bases are TGCAGCGTTGAAATCCTAGGGACAGTTTGGAACACCGGGGAGCTGTTTTTT. Residues: CSVEILGTVWNTGELFF.

The chain links TRBV2 to TRBJ2-3, with 10 positions matching TRBD1. This CDR3 region has 14 residues. Germline values: CDR1 SNHLY, CDR2 FYNNEI. The J segment lost 4 bases and the V segment lost 6 bases, leaving 4 bases of the junction unmatched. The CDR3 here is CASRGTGVADTQYF. The DNA of the CDR3 is TGTGCCAGCAGGGGGACAGGGGTGGCAGATACGCAGTATTTT.

This chain uses TRBV11-2 with TRBJ2-1, with 14 bases matching TRBD2. Germline assignment: CDR1 SGHAT and CDR2 FQNNGV. The CDR3 has 16 residues. After removal of 2 bases from V and 8 bases from J, the junction contained 5 bases not matched to a gene. The CDR3 bases are TGTGCCAGCAGCTTAAGACTAGCGGGAGGGTCCGATGAGCAGTTCTTC. Encoded protein: CASSLRLAGGSDEQFF.

V usage is TRBV5-1 and J usage is TRBJ1-4; maybe TRBD1 (5 bases). Trimming took off 4 bases at V and 0 bases at J, with 13 bases between the two ends. Germline V lookup: CDR1 SGHRS, CDR2 YFSETQ. The CDR3 loop spans 16 amino acids. CDR3 sequence: CASSLRTKATNEKLFF. CDR3 nucleotides: TGCGCCAGCAGCCTACGGACAAAAGCAACTAATGAAAAACTGTTTTTT.

The V call is TRBV21-1, the J call TRBJ1-1. TRBV21-1 is a recognized pseudogene. The CDR3 is 15 amino acids. The CDR3 sequence is CASSKRNGEETEAFF. CDR3 bases: TGTGCCAGCAGCAAAAGAAATGGGGAGGAGACTGAAGCTTTCTTT.

A note on this clone: The junction shows a germline mismatch at one end, possibly a read error. This sequence joins TRBV6-5 and TRBJ2-7; D is possibly TRBD1 (6 bases). CDR3 length: 14 residues. Germline CDR1 and CDR2: MNHEY and SVGAGI. CDR3 DNA sequence: TGTGCCGGCAGTTACTCCGACAGGCGGGACGAGCAGTACTTC. Residues: CAGSYSDRRDEQYF.

The CDR3 sequence: CASSLQGSNNQPQHF. The CDR3 coding sequence is TGCGCCAGCAGCTTGCAGGGTTCCAACAATCAGCCCCAGCATTTT. The J gene is TRBJ1-5, the V gene TRBV5-1, with D tentatively TRBD1 (5 bases). This CDR3 comprises 15 residues. Deletions cut 1 base from V and 3 bases from J, with 11 bases between. Germline V gene lookup returns CDR1 SGHRS and CDR2 YFSETQ.

The chain has TRBV5-4 and TRBJ1-4, with 9 bases aligning to TRBD1. V gave up 4 bases and J gave up 2 bases; unmatched junction bases: 6. The CDR3 has 16 amino acids. The germline gives CDR1 SGHNT, CDR2 YYREEE (reference sequence). CDR3 DNA sequence: TGTGCCAGCAGCCCGGGACAGGGCGCGACTAATGAAAAACTGTTTTTT. It yields the protein CASSPGQGATNEKLFF.

The gene calls are TRBV27 and TRBJ2-1, with 8 bases fitting TRBD1. After removal of 6 bases from V and 6 bases from J, the junction contained 10 bases not matched to a gene. Germline V gene lookup returns CDR1 MNHEY and CDR2 SMNVEV (reference sequence). The CDR3 has 15 residues. The CDR3 here is CASSPTRTGTNEQFF. The CDR3 DNA sequence: TGTGCCAGCAGCCCAACGAGGACAGGGACCAATGAGCAGTTCTTC.

J is TRBJ1-2 and V is TRBV11-2; tentative D call: TRBD1 (6 bases). This CDR3 has 16 amino acids. V lost 5 bases, J lost 1 base, and 17 bases lay in between. Germline CDR1 is SGHAT and CDR2 is FQNNGV. CDR3 sequence reads: CASSPGIGQNNYGYTF. CDR3 in DNA: TGTGCCAGCAGCCCTGGTATCGGACAGAATAACTATGGCTACACCTTC.

The chain carries TRBV18 and TRBJ1-2, with 12 nucleotides matching TRBD1. The CDR3 consists of 18 residues. With 3 bases clipped from V and 3 bases from J, the junction kept 11 bases outside the gene matches. Germline CDR1 is KGHSH and CDR2 is LQKENI. The CDR3 here is CASSPWDRGQVNDYGYTF. The CDR3 DNA reads TGTGCCAGCTCACCCTGGGACAGGGGGCAAGTGAATGACTATGGCTACACCTTC.

This chain connects TRBV19 to TRBJ1-5, with 8 bases aligning to TRBD1. This CDR3 is built from 13 residues. V shed 5 bases and J 5 bases; nucleotides not matched to a gene: 2. The germline gives CDR1 LNHDA, CDR2 SQIVND (reference sequence). CDR3 loop: CASSGTGDQPQHF. CDR3 bases: TGTGCCAGTAGTGGGACAGGAGATCAGCCCCAGCATTTT.

The chain couples TRBV19 to TRBJ2-7, with 9 bases matching TRBD2. Per germline, CDR1 LNHDA and CDR2 SQIVND (reference sequence). Trimming took 5 bases from V and 4 from J; bases not matched to a gene: 9. CDR3 length: 15 residues. DNA of the CDR3: TGTGCCAGTAGTCTAGGCGGGAGGGTTGGATACGAGCAGTACTTC. Its protein is CASSLGGRVGYEQYF.

Written as DNA, the CDR3 is TGTGCCAGCAGTTTACGTCTTCGGAGCGGGAGTTTCTACGAGCAGTACTTC. Amino acids: CASSLRLRSGSFYEQYF. The rearrangement joins TRBV27 to TRBJ2-7; 8 bases are shared with TRBD2. CDR1 is MNHEY and CDR2 is SMNVEV in the germline V gene (reference sequence). There are 17 residues in the CDR3. The V gene end was trimmed by 2 bases and the J gene end by 3 bases; junction bases not matched to a gene: 12.

The CDR3 protein is CASSVDRSPGYNEQFF. In DNA form, the CDR3 reads TGTGCCAGCAGCGTAGATCGCTCCCCGGGGTACAATGAGCAGTTCTTC. The chain is built from TRBV9 and TRBJ2-1; tentatively, D is TRBD2 (5 bases). Germline V gives CDR1 SGDLS, CDR2 YYNGEE. V shed 0 bases and J shed 4 bases, with 14 bases lying between them. The length of the CDR3 is 16 residues.

This rearrangement joins TRBV4-3 to TRBJ1-6; no clear D gene. V lost 1 base to trimming and J lost 8 bases, with 15 bases between them. Germline V gives CDR1 LGHNA, CDR2 YSLEER. The CDR3 has 16 amino acids. The CDR3 region has the DNA TGCGCCAGCAGCCAAGTGGTGGGCCTATCGCATTCACCCCTCCACTTT. The encoded protein is CASSQVVGLSHSPLHF.

This chain connects TRBV27 to TRBJ2-5, with 13 bases identical to TRBD2. V dropped 6 bases and J dropped 4; count of bases not matched to a gene: 2. CDR1 MNHEY and CDR2 SMNVEV come from the germline V gene (reference sequence). CDR3 size: 14 residues. As DNA, the CDR3 is TGTGCCAGCAGGGGACTAGCGGGACCAGAGACCCAGTACTTC. It codes for CASRGLAGPETQYF.